These 30 T cell receptor beta chains share one sample of origin, sequenced in a study of T cell changes during pregnancy in multiple sclerosis (dated by TCRdb to about 2019). Library construction relied on the immunoSEQ multiplex PCR assay. TCRdb obtained this table from immuneACCESS and retained in-frame rearrangements with V and J assigned. These tables miss some clones; where compared with another copy, unresolved V genes account for less than half of the shortfall, and the remainder is unexplained. The sample profile shows about 86,000 clones; 75% to 95% of them were found once. The biggest ten clones account for 1.5% to 2% of the sample. The sequences come from peripheral blood, collected in the first trimester of pregnancy. The receptors originated from a female donor in good health, enrolled as a control in a pregnancy study.

The chain uses TRBV5-4 and TRBJ2-1; 9 bases map to TRBD1. The junction had 9 bases not matched to a gene; V was cut back by 3 bases and J by 2 bases. CDR3 length equals 17 residues. Germline assignment: CDR1 SGHNT and CDR2 YYREEE (reference sequence). The CDR3 DNA follows: TGTGCCAGCAGCTCCCCATCTGACAGGGGGGCCTACAATGAGCAGTTCTTC. Translating gives CASSSPSDRGAYNEQFF.

This clone was seen more than once but under ten times. This chain joins TRBV4-3 and TRBJ2-7; tentatively, D is TRBD1 (5 bases). The CDR3 consists of 13 residues. Per germline, CDR1 LGHNA and CDR2 YSLEER. V was shortened by 4 bases and J by 3 bases, with 10 bases between the two germline ends. CDR3 DNA sequence: TGCGCCAGCAGCCCGGACACTTACTACGAGCAGTACTTC. Protein product: CASSPDTYYEQYF.

The chain's CDR3 is CASSPPGTNEKLFF. For the CDR3, the DNA is TGTGCCAGCAGCCCCCCGGGGACTAATGAAAAACTGTTTTTT. This sequence joins TRBV11-2 and TRBJ1-4; no clear D. The V gene's germline CDR1 is SGHAT and CDR2 FQNNGV. V was pared by 5 bases and J by 2 bases, with 9 bases between. The CDR3 consists of 14 residues.

The chain joins TRBV23-1 to TRBJ2-5, with D possibly TRBD2 on 5 matching bases. TRBV23-1 is given ORF status, its function remaining uncertain. The CDR3 sequence is 15 residues long. Trimming took off 2 bases at V and 0 bases at J, with 10 bases between the two ends. This CDR3 reads CASSQTFGNQETQYF. CDR3 DNA sequence: TGCGCCAGCAGTCAAACTTTCGGGAACCAAGAGACCCAGTACTTC.

The chain joins TRBV5-1 to TRBJ2-2, with a weak D call TRBD1 (5 bases). Germline lookup yields CDR1 SGHRS and CDR2 YFSETQ. This CDR3 is built from 17 residues. V lost 2 bases, J lost 4 bases, and 18 bases lay in between. CDR3 amino acids: CASSFSGAHRGTGELFF. Written as DNA, the CDR3 is TGCGCCAGCAGCTTTAGTGGGGCCCATAGGGGCACCGGGGAGCTGTTTTTT.

The genes are TRBV27 and TRBJ1-1; D may be TRBD1 (6 bases). Trimming left V 6 bases short and J 3 bases short, with 11 bases between. The CDR3 runs 13 residues. Germline CDR1 and CDR2: MNHEY and SMNVEV (reference sequence). The CDR3 region has the DNA TGTGCCAGCAGGGGACAAGGGTACACTGAAGCTTTCTTT. It translates to CASRGQGYTEAFF.

This chain joins TRBV18 and TRBJ1-5; a weak D match, TRBD1 (6 bases). Germline values: CDR1 KGHSH, CDR2 LQKENI. V was pared by 2 bases and J by 5 bases, with 13 bases between. The CDR3 has 15 residues. CDR3 bases: TGTGCCAGCTCACCAGGGGGGGGCCCTGATCAGCCCCAGCATTTT. This gives the protein CASSPGGGPDQPQHF.

The gene calls are TRBV27 and TRBJ1-2; 9 positions agree with TRBD1. The CDR3 loop spans 14 amino acids. V trimming: 4 bases; J trimming: 7 bases; junction bases outside the gene matches: 7. From germline, CDR1 is MNHEY and CDR2 SMNVEV (reference sequence). The CDR3 loop reads CASSSQTGGIGYTF. The CDR3 DNA reads as TGTGCCAGCAGTTCGCAAACAGGGGGCATTGGCTACACCTTC.

The V call is TRBV6-1, the J call TRBJ1-5; TRBD1 might be the D (5 bases). The germline V and J ends were trimmed by 2 bases and 5 bases, with 13 bases remaining between them. The CDR3 spans 15 residues. In germline, CDR1 is MNHNS, CDR2 SASEGT. CDR3 sequence (DNA): TGTGCCAGCAGTGAAAAGCCGGGGGTTTATCAGCCCCAGCATTTT. It specifies CASSEKPGVYQPQHF.

The chain carries TRBV7-2 and TRBJ1-1; D gene ambiguous. V was pared by 6 bases and J by 5 bases, with 16 bases between. This CDR3 is 14 amino acids long. Germline CDR1 is SGHTA and CDR2 is FQGNSA. The CDR3 here is CASRALAGITEAFF. The DNA for the CDR3 is TGTGCCAGCAGAGCATTGGCAGGCATAACTGAAGCTTTCTTT.

The rearrangement uses TRBV6-4 and TRBJ1-2; a weak D match, TRBD1 (5 bases). Trimming took 6 bases from V and 7 from J, leaving 12 bases between them. Germline CDR1 MRHNA, CDR2 SNTAGT. This CDR3 contains 12 residues. CDR3 sequence: CASSSGDRGYTF. Here the CDR3 DNA reads TGTGCCAGCAGCTCGGGGGACCGTGGCTACACCTTC.

The chain joins TRBV4-3 to TRBJ2-4, with 10 bases matching TRBD2. This CDR3 is built from 17 residues. Germline loops: CDR1 LGHNA, CDR2 YSLEER. Trimming took 0 bases from V and 7 from J; bases not matched to a gene: 9. The CDR3 nucleotides are TGCGCCAGCAGCCAAGACAGGAGCGGGGGGGCTGGTAACATTCAGTACTTC. As protein: CASSQDRSGGAGNIQYF.

The CDR3 sequence: CASSLQGYQPQHF. The CDR3 DNA sequence: TGTGCCAGCAGCTTACAGGGGTATCAGCCCCAGCATTTT. J is TRBJ1-5 and V is TRBV7-2; a possible D gene is TRBD1 (6 bases). This CDR3 is 13 amino acids long. Germline-derived CDR1 and CDR2 are SGHTA and FQGNSA. Trimming cost V 2 bases and J 5 bases, with 7 bases left between them.

The V call is TRBV6-5, the J call TRBJ2-7, with a tentative D call TRBD1 (7 bases). CDR1 is MNHEY and CDR2 is SVGAGI in the germline V gene. Trimming stripped 3 bases from V and 2 bases from J, with 14 bases between. The CDR3 length is 15 residues. CDR3: CASSYRQGGPYEQYF. Here the CDR3 DNA reads TGTGCCAGCAGTTATAGGCAGGGGGGCCCCTACGAGCAGTACTTC.

The CDR3 loop reads CASTSGLQETQYF. CDR3 coding DNA: TGTGCCAGCACCTCGGGACTTCAAGAGACCCAGTACTTC. The chain carries TRBV5-5 and TRBJ2-5; possibly TRBD2 for D (6 bases). The V and J ends lost 6 bases and 2 bases respectively, with 11 bases between them. The CDR3 is 13 amino acids. CDR1 and CDR2 from the germline V gene are SGHKS and YYEKEE (reference sequence).

The chain couples TRBV5-1 to TRBJ2-5; TRBD1 matches at 12 bases. The J segment lost 10 bases and the V segment lost 7 bases, leaving 11 bases of the junction unmatched. Germline assignment: CDR1 SGHRS and CDR2 YFSETQ. This CDR3 comprises 14 residues. CDR3 sequence: CASGEPGQGAVQYF. DNA of the CDR3: TGCGCCAGCGGAGAACCGGGACAGGGGGCCGTCCAGTACTTC.

The V and J genes are TRBV4-3 and TRBJ1-1, with 7 bases lining up with TRBD1. Trimming at V came to 0 bases and at J to 2 bases, leaving 9 bases not matched to a gene. CDR3 length: 17 amino acids. The germline V gene has CDR1 LGHNA and CDR2 YSLEER. The CDR3 coding sequence is TGCGCCAGCAGCCAAGATCAATTAGGGACAGCCAACACTGAAGCTTTCTTT. Translating it yields CASSQDQLGTANTEAFF.

This rearrangement joins TRBV6-1 to TRBJ1-2, with D possibly TRBD1 on 6 matching bases. Germline V lookup: CDR1 MNHNS, CDR2 SASEGT. The CDR3 is 13 amino acids. Trimming cost V 5 bases and J 7 bases, with 14 bases left between them. The CDR3 coding sequence is TGTGCCAGCAGTAGACAGGACAACGCTGGCTACACCTTC. This encodes CASSRQDNAGYTF.

The V and J genes are TRBV6-5 and TRBJ2-7; TRBD1 aligns across 7 bases. J gave up 4 bases and V 2 bases, and 5 bases lay outside the gene matches. The CDR3 length is 14 residues. Germline V lookup: CDR1 MNHEY, CDR2 SVGAGI. For the CDR3, the DNA is TGTGCCAGCAGTTACGGGACAGAGATTTACGAGCAGTACTTC. This encodes CASSYGTEIYEQYF.

This chain links TRBV7-3 with TRBJ2-3, with 12 bases that match TRBD2. The V segment lost 4 bases and the J segment 7 bases; nucleotides outside the gene matches: 3. This CDR3 spans 14 amino acids. Germline V gives CDR1 SGHTA, CDR2 FQGTGA. The CDR3 DNA reads TGTGCCAGCAGCTCTAGCGGGGGGGCCCATACGCAGTATTTT. Protein: CASSSSGGAHTQYF. Full variable domain (remainder filled in from reference TRBV7-3 and TRBJ2-3): GAGVSQTPSNKVTEKGKYVELRCDPISGHTALYWYRQSLGQGPEFLIYFQGTGAADDSGLPNDRFFAVRPEGSVSTLKIQRTERGDSAVYLCASSSSGGAHTQYFGPGTRLTVL.

The gene calls are TRBV7-3 and TRBJ2-2; no clear D. Trimming left V 1 base short and J 2 bases short, with 8 bases between. Germline V lookup: CDR1 SGHTA, CDR2 FQGTGA. This CDR3 spans 15 amino acids. The CDR3 here is CASSLRPLNTGELFF. The CDR3 nucleotides are TGTGCCAGCAGCTTAAGGCCCTTAAACACCGGGGAGCTGTTTTTT.

This chain uses TRBV18 with TRBJ1-2; 9 bases fit TRBD1. From germline, CDR1 is KGHSH and CDR2 LQKENI. This CDR3 is 14 amino acids long. V lost 6 bases to trimming and J lost 6 bases; unmatched junction nucleotides: 8. In nucleotides, the CDR3 is TGTGCCAGCTCCTTGTCGACAGGGGGAGATGGCTACACCTTC. Translated: CASSLSTGGDGYTF.

The V call is TRBV7-9, the J call TRBJ1-6; D might be TRBD1 (5 bases). From germline, CDR1 is SEHNR and CDR2 FQNEAQ (reference sequence). The CDR3 length is 14 residues. V dropped 5 bases and J dropped 10 bases, with 15 bases sitting between them. Here the CDR3 DNA reads TGTGCCAGCAGCCGATGGGGCGCGAAGTCACCCCTCCACTTT. Protein sequence: CASSRWGAKSPLHF.

The V and J genes are TRBV11-2 and TRBJ1-1; possibly TRBD1 for D (6 bases). There are 15 residues in the CDR3. Germline V lookup: CDR1 SGHAT, CDR2 FQNNGV. Deletions cut 7 bases from V and 4 bases from J, with 19 bases between. The CDR3 loop reads CASTYTGGRGTEAFF. CDR3 bases: TGTGCCAGCACCTATACCGGGGGGCGCGGCACTGAAGCTTTCTTT.

The gene calls are TRBV4-3 and TRBJ1-6; no firm D call. The CDR3 runs 16 residues. V shed 1 base and J shed 0 bases, with 7 bases lying between them. The germline V gene encodes CDR1 LGHNA and CDR2 YSLEER. Written as DNA, the CDR3 is TGCGCCAGCAGCCAAGGGTTGGCCTCCTATAATTCACCCCTCCACTTT. Its translation is CASSQGLASYNSPLHF.

The chain employs TRBV2 and TRBJ2-6; D remains ambiguous. Per germline, CDR1 SNHLY and CDR2 FYNNEI. The germline V and J ends were trimmed by 2 bases and 4 bases, with 9 bases remaining between them. The CDR3 contains 15 residues. The DNA for the CDR3 is TGTGCCAGCAGTGAACGTGGGCCCGGGGCCAACGTCCTGACTTTC. It codes for CASSERGPGANVLTF. Drawing the rest from reference TRBV2 and TRBJ2-6, the complete variable domain is EPEVTQTPSHQVTQMGQEVILRCVPISNHLYFYWYRQILGQKVEFLVSFYNNEISEKSEIFDDQFSVERPDGSNFTLKIRSTKLEDSAMYFCASSERGPGANVLTFGAGSRLTVL.

The V and J genes are TRBV6-5 and TRBJ2-5; D perhaps matches TRBD1 (6 bases). V shed 6 bases and J shed 4 bases, with 12 bases lying between them. CDR3 length: 13 amino acids. The V gene's germline CDR1 is MNHEY and CDR2 SVGAGI. The CDR3: CASSFDRSETQYF. The CDR3 nucleotides read TGTGCCAGCAGCTTCGACAGGTCAGAGACCCAGTACTTC.

This clone came up once. This chain joins TRBV13 and TRBJ1-2; D uncertain. The CDR3 length is 12 residues. V lost 4 bases, J lost 5 bases, and 8 bases lay in between. Germline CDR1 reads PRHDT; CDR2 reads FYEKMQ (reference sequence). CDR3 bases: TGTGCCAGCAGCTCACTTGATTATGGCTACACCTTC. This sequence encodes CASSSLDYGYTF.

This rearrangement joins TRBV12-5 to TRBJ1-5; D is undetermined. The CDR3 totals 11 residues. The germline V and J ends were trimmed by 6 bases and 4 bases, with 4 bases remaining between them. Germline assignment: CDR1 LGHNT and CDR2 FRNRAP. CDR3 protein: CASGLNQPQHF. CDR3 sequence (DNA): TGTGCTAGTGGACTGAATCAGCCCCAGCATTTT. Based on the CDR3 plus reference TRBV12-5 and TRBJ1-5, the full variable domain is DARVTQTPRHKVTEMGQEVTMRCQPILGHNTVFWYRQTMMQGLELLAYFRNRAPLDDSGMPKDRFSAEMPDATLATLKIQPSEPRDSAVYFCASGLNQPQHFGDGTRLSIL.

The chain is built from TRBV4-2 and TRBJ1-1; no clear D gene. Germline V lookup: CDR1 LGHNA, CDR2 YNFKEQ. The CDR3 covers 14 residues. The V and J ends lost 0 bases and 5 bases respectively, with 10 bases between them. The CDR3 DNA sequence: TGTGCCAGCAGCCAAGATGGGAGCGAGACTGAAGCTTTCTTT. Translation: CASSQDGSETEAFF.